One T cell receptor beta chain is described in this entry. These data come from a study of blood T cell repertoires in COVID-19. V was pared by 3 bases and J by 0 bases, with 9 bases between. Per germline, CDR1 SEHNR and CDR2 FQNEAQ (reference sequence). The CDR3 runs to 15 residues. Sequencing used immunoSEQ multiplex PCR; TCRdb keeps in-frame clones, though not all of them. This table has 20,000 to 25,000 clones, 85% to 90% appearing once. This chain connects TRBV7-9 to TRBJ1-3, with D unclear. Sequencing was done on a sample of peripheral blood. This TCR derives from a man over 45 with active COVID-19. CDR3 bases: TGTGCCAGCAGCTTTGGCAGAGGCTCTGGAAACACCATATATTTT. Amino acid sequence: CASSFGRGSGNTIYF.